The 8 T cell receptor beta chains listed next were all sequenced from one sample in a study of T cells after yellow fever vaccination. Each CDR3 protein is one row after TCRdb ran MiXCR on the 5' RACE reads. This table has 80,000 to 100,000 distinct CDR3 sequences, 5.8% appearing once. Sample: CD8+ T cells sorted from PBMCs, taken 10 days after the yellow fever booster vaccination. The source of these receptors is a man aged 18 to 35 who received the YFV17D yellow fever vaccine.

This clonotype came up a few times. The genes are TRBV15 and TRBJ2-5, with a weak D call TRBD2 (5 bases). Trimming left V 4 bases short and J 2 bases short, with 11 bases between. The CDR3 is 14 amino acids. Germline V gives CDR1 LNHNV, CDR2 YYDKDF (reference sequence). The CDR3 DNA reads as TGTGCCACCAGCATTCGGGAAGGGCAAGAGACCCAGTACTTC. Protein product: CATSIREGQETQYF. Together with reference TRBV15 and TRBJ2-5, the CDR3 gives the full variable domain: DAMVIQNPRYQVTQFGKPVTLSCSQTLNHNVMYWYQQKSSQAPKLLFHYYDKDFNNEADTPDNFQSRRPNTSFCFLDIRSPGLGDTAMYLCATSIREGQETQYFGPGTRLLVL.

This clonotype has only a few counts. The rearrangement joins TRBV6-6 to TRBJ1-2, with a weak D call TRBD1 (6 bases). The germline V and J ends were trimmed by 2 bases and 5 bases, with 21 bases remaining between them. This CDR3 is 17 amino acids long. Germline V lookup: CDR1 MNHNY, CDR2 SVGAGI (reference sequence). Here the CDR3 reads CASSYNSLRDTAYGYTF. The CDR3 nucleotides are TGTGCCAGCAGTTACAATTCTCTTCGGGACACTGCATATGGCTACACCTTC.

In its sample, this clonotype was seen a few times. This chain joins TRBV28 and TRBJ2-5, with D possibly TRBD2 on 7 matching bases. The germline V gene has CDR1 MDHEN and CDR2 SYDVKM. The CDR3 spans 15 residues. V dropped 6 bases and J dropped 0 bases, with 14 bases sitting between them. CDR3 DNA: TGTGCCAGCAGCCGGGGGGCAATGTACCAAGAGACCCAGTACTTC. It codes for CASSRGAMYQETQYF.

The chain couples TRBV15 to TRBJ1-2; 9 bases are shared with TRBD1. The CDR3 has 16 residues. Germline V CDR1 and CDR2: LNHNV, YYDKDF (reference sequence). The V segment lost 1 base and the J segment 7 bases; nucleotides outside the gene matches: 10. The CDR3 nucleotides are TGTGCCACCAGCAGAGGGTGGCGGGACAGGGATGGTGGCTACACCTTC. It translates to CATSRGWRDRDGGYTF.

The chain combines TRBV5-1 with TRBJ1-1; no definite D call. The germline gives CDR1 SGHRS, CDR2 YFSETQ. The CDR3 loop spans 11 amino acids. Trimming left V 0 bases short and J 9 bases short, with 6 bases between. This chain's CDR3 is CASSLGLKAFF. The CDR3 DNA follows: TGCGCCAGCAGCTTGGGGTTGAAAGCTTTCTTT.

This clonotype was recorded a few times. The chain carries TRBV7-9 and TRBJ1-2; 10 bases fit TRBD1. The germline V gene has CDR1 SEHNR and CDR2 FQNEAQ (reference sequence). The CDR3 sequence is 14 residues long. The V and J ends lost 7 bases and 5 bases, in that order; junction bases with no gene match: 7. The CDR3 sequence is CASMGTGAIYGYTF. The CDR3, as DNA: TGTGCCAGCATGGGGACAGGGGCGATTTATGGCTACACCTTC.

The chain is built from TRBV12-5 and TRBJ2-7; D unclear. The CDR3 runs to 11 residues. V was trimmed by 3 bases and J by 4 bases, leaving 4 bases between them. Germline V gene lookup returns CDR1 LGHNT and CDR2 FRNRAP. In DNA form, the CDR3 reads TGTGCTAGTGGTTTCCCGTACGAGCAGTACTTC. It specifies CASGFPYEQYF.

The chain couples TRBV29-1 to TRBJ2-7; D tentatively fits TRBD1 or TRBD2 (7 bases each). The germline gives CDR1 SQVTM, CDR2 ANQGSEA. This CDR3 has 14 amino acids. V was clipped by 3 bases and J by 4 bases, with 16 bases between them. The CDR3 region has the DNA TGCAGCGTTGAGCTCCGACAGGGACTATACGAGCAGTACTTC. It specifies CSVELRQGLYEQYF.